This TCR beta chain was sequenced for a study of blood T cell repertoires in COVID-19. Study-wide background: Material from acute and convalescent COVID-19 was sourced from the United States, Italy and Spain. From T cells, B-cell-depleted T cells, or PBMCs came the material, which was cDNA or gDNA.

Authors' methods: Estimation of nucleated cell counts relied on the amplification of reference gene primers. The data were produced by immunoSEQ multiplex PCR, yet TCRdb's version contains in-frame clones alone and is incomplete. The V and J calls and clone size are taken from that table; D and trimming were inferred from the DNA. The table shows about 40,000 clones, with about 81% occurring only once. Material: peripheral blood. The receptor's source is a human donor in a cohort sampled during active or convalescent COVID-19. The donor label of this sample is uncertain.

The CDR3 protein is CASSKSGTGGGYTF. CDR3 in DNA: TGTGCCAGCAGTAAATCCGGGACAGGAGGAGGCTACACCTTC. The chain recombines TRBV28 with TRBJ1-2; 8 bases map to TRBD1. V was pared by 5 bases and J by 8 bases, with 10 bases of the junction left unmatched. The CDR3 runs 14 residues. Germline CDR1 is MDHEN and CDR2 is SYDVKM.